The clone carrying this T cell receptor beta chain was counted only a few times. The sample originates from a study of T cells in Graves' hyperthyroidism and ophthalmopathy. RNA transcripts provided the source from which TCR beta CDR3 regions were amplified. A set of HTBI primers served as the primers for a first-round RT-PCR of the TCR CDR3. TCRdb re-derived calls from the multiplex PCR reads in MiXCR, one entry per CDR3 protein. The table shows 550,000 to 700,000 distinct CDR3 sequences, with roughly 46% occurring only once. Germline CDR1 and CDR2: SQVTM and ANQGSEA. V was trimmed by 8 bases and J by 7 bases, leaving 18 bases between them. CDR3 size: 13 residues.

This chain connects TRBV29-1 to TRBJ2-1, with a tentative D call TRBD2 (6 bases). The source is an adult woman with Graves' disease, either hyperthyroidism or ophthalmopathy (not recorded which). The sequencing sample was made of peripheral blood or thyroid tissue (not recorded which). CDR3 sequence (DNA): TGCAGCTTCCGAGGAGGTGGGAGGAATGAGCAGTTCTTC. Encoded protein: CSFRGGGRNEQFF.